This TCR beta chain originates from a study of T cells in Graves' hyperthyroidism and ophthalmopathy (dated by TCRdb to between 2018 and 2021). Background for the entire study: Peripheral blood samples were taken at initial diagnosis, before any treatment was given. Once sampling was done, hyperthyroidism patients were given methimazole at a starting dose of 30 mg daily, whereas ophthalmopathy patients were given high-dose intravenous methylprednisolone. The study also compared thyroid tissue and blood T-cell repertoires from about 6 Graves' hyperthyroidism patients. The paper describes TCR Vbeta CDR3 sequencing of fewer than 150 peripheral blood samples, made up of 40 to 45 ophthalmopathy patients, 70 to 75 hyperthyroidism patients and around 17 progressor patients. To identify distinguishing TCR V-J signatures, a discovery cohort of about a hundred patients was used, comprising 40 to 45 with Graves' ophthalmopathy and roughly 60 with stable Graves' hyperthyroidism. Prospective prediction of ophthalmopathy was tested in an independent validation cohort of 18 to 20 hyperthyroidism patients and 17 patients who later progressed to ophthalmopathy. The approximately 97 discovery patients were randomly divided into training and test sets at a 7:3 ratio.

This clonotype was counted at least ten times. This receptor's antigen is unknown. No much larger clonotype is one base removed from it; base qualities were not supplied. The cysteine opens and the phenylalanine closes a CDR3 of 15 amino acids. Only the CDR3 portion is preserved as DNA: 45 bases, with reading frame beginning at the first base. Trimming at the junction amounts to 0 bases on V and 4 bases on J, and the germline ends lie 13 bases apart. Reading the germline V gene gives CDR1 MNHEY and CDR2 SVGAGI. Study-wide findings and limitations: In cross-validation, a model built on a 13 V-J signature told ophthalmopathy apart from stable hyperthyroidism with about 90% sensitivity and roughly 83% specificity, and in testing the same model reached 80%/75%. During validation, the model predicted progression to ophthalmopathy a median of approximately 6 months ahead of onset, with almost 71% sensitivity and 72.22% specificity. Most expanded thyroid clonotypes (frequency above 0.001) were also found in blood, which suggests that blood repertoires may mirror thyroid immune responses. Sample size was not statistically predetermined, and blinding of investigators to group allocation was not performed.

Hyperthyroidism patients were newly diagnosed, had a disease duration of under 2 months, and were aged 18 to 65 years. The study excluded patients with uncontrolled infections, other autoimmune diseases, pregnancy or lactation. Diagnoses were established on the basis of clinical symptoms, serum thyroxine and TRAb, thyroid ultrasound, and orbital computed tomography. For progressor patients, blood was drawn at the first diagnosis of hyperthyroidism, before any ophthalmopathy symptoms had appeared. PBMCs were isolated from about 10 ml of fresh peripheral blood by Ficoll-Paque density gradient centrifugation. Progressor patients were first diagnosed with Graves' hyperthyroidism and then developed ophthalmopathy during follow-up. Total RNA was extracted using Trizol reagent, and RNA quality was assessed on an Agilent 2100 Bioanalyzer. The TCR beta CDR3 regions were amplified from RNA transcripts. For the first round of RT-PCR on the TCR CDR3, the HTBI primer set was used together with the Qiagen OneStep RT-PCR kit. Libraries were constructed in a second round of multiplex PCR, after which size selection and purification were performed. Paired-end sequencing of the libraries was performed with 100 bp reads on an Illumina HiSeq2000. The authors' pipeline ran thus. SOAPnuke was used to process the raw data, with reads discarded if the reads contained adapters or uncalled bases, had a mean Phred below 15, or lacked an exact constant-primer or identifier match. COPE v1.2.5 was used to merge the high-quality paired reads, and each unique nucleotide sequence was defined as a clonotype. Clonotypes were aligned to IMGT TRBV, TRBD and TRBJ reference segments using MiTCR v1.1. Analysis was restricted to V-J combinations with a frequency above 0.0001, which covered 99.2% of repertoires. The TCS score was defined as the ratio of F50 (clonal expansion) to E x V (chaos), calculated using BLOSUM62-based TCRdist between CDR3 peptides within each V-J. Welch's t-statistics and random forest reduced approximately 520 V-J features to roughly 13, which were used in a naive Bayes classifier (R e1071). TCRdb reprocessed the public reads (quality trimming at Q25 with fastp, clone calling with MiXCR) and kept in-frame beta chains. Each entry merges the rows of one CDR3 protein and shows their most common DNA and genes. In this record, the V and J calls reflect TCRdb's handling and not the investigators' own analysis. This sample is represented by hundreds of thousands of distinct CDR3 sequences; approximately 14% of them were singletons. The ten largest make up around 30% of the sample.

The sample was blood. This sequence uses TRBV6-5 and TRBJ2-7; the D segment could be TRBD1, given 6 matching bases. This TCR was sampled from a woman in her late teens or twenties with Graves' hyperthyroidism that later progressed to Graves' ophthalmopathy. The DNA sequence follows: TGTGCCAGCAGTTACTCGTCAGGGGTTGGGTACGAGCAGTACTTC. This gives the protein CASSYSSGVGYEQYF.